The T cell receptor (beta chain) described here comes from a study of blood T cells in healthy people across ages. A second PCR, run for about 7 to 11 cycles, used a sample-barcoded 5' primer plus a J-beta primer mix. One entry per CDR3 protein, called by TCRdb with MiXCR from the 5' RACE reads. The sample includes approximately 1.5 million distinct CDR3 sequences, approximately 32% of them seen just once. The germline gives CDR1 MNHEY, CDR2 SVGAGI. There are 15 residues in the CDR3. V shed 6 bases and J shed 5 bases, with 17 bases lying between them. This chain joins TRBV6-5 and TRBJ2-1; D may be TRBD1 (6 bases). What was sequenced was blood. The sequence derives from a woman aged 25 to 39 in good health. The CDR3 here is CASSNRVGQNNEQFF. DNA for the CDR3: TGTGCCAGCAGCAACAGGGTCGGTCAAAACAATGAGCAGTTCTTC.